The clone carrying this T cell receptor beta chain was seen only once. Its antigen is as yet unknown. The sample originates from a study of T cell responses to AZD1222 COVID-19 vaccine. Overall study findings and caveats: Repertoire sampling happened only post peak T cell response.

Assay used: immunoSEQ multiplex PCR; TCRdb lists only in-frame clones, some missing. The sample consists of 80,000 to 90,000 clones, less than 90% of them appearing once. Germline lookup yields CDR1 LNHDA and CDR2 SQIVND (reference sequence). V dropped 5 bases and J dropped 9 bases, with 14 bases sitting between them. CDR3 size: 14 residues. The receptor comes from an adult who received the AZD1222 COVID-19 vaccine. Sequenced material: peripheral blood, taken 28 days after the second AZD1222 dose. The chain couples TRBV19 to TRBJ1-6; D is uncertain. The CDR3 region has the DNA TGTGCCAGTAGTGCACAGCGTTTGAGTTCACCCCTCCACTTT. This translates into CASSAQRLSSPLHF.